This is a list of T cell receptor beta chains from one sample in a study of vaccination effects on CD4 cells after COVID-19. Their antigens remain unidentified. Only in-frame clones appear in the TCRdb table, and some are missing; sequencing was by immunoSEQ multiplex PCR. In the table there are about 66,000 clones, approximately 70% of which are singletons. The material was CD4+ T cells from PBMCs cultured without peptide, obtained before COVID-19 vaccination. The receptors here all came from a human donor who had a prior SARS-CoV-2 infection. Both conserved end residues are part of each CDR3. A D gene is named only where the DNA matches it firmly. The size field is filled for only some rows; it gives once, few, many or a size class.

length	D	V	J	size	DNA	CDR3
14	TRBD2	TRBV7-2	TRBJ2-7	-	TGTGCCAGCAGCCGGGGGGGAAGCTCCTACGAGCAGTACTTC	CASSRGGSSYEQYF
13	-	TRBV5-1	TRBJ2-2	-	TGCGCCAGCAGCCGGGGCCCCGGCGGGGAGCTGTTTTTT	CASSRGPGGELFF
14	-	TRBV5-4	TRBJ1-2	few	TGTGCCAGCAGCACACGGGCGGGGTTCAGTGGCTACACCTTC	CASSTRAGFSGYTF
18	TRBD2	TRBV18	TRBJ2-2	-	TGTGCCAGCTCACCATCTAGCGGGGGAGGATTGAACACCGGGGAGCTGTTTTTT	CASSPSSGGGLNTGELFF
16	-	TRBV6-1	TRBJ1-6	few	TGTGCCAGCAGTGTAGGGGCGTTGGGGCTTGATTCACCCCTCCACTTT	CASSVGALGLDSPLHF
11	-	TRBV6-5	TRBJ2-7	-	TGTGCCAGCAGGGCCCCCTACGAGCAGTACTTC	CASRAPYEQYF
15	-	TRBV6-5	TRBJ1-5	-	TGTGCCAGCAGGTCCGGGACCCTAGGCAATCAGCCCCAGCATTTT	CASRSGTLGNQPQHF
14	TRBD2	TRBV5-6	TRBJ2-1	-	TGTGCCAGCAGCGGGACTAGCGACGGCAATGAGCAGTTCTTC	CASSGTSDGNEQFF
15	TRBD2	TRBV7-3	TRBJ2-7	few	TGTGCCAGCAGCTCGAGCGGGGCCGTATCGTACGAGCAGTACTTC	CASSSSGAVSYEQYF
12	-	TRBV5-4	TRBJ1-1	-	TGTGCCAGCAGCCCTATAGGAGCTGAAGCTTTCTTT	CASSPIGAEAFF
15	-	TRBV2	TRBJ1-2	-	TGTGCCAGCAAACTAAGCCAGATCGCTAACTATGGCTACACCTTC	CASKLSQIANYGYTF
13	-	TRBV7-9	TRBJ2-7	-	TGTGCCAGCAGCCGCTCGGGAACGGGGGAGCAGTACTTC	CASSRSGTGEQYF
14	-	TRBV5-5	TRBJ2-5	-	TGTGCCAGCAGCTTGGACACCTCCTCGGAGACCCAGTACTTC	CASSLDTSSETQYF
14	-	TRBV7-2	TRBJ1-4	-	TGTGCCAGCAGCTTAGGTGGGGGTCGGGAAAAACTGTTTTTT	CASSLGGGREKLFF
19	TRBD1	TRBV30	TRBJ1-5	-	TGTGCCTGGAGTTCCACCGGGACAGGGGACTCAGATAGCAATCAGCCCCAGCATTTT	CAWSSTGTGDSDSNQPQHF
17	-	TRBV3-1/TRBV3-2	TRBJ2-3	-	TGTGCCAGCAGCCAACTCAAGGACCTACCGAGCACAGATACGCAGTATTTT	CASSQLKDLPSTDTQYF
16	TRBD1	TRBV4-2	TRBJ2-7	-	TGTGCCAGCAGCCAAGAATTAGGGACAGGGGTGAAGGAGCAGTACTTC	CASSQELGTGVKEQYF